Below are 9 T cell receptor beta chains sequenced from a single sample in a study of cytomegalovirus exposure and HLA in healthy donors. Use of 60 Vbeta and 13 Jbeta primers characterized the PCR. Assay used: immunoSEQ multiplex PCR; TCRdb lists only in-frame clones, some missing. The repertoire has about 170,000 clones, over 70% of them found once; the top ten carry 2.5% to 3.5%. Input material: PBMCs. The source of these receptors is a female donor in good health and CMV-seronegative.

The chain recombines TRBV25-1 with TRBJ1-1; D gene ambiguous. Looked up from germline, CDR1 is MGHDK and CDR2 is SYGVNS. This CDR3 has 13 amino acids. Trimming took off 0 bases at V and 8 bases at J, with 10 bases between the two ends. The CDR3 is CASSEYSSLEAFF. DNA for the CDR3: TGTGCCAGCAGTGAATATAGTTCACTGGAAGCTTTCTTT.

The rearrangement links TRBV5-1 to TRBJ1-1; 8 bases map to TRBD1. Trimming removed 7 bases from V and 1 base from J; junction bases left unmatched: 0. The CDR3 is 12 amino acids. Germline CDR1 and CDR2: SGHRS and YFSETQ. The CDR3 nucleotides are TGCGCCAGCGGGACAGGGAACACTGAAGCTTTCTTT. Its translation is CASGTGNTEAFF.

This clone was seen repeatedly, ten times or more. The chain uses TRBV7-6 and TRBJ2-7; maybe TRBD1 (6 bases). CDR1 SGHVS and CDR2 FNYEAQ come from the germline V gene. The length of the CDR3 is 16 residues. V shed 5 bases and J shed 12 bases, with 29 bases lying between them. CDR3 nucleotides: TGTGCCAGCAGCCTTGGGGATTCCGGGACACTAGGAGCTCTGTACTTC. Protein product: CASSLGDSGTLGALYF.

This clone was counted ten times or more. The chain joins TRBV4-3 to TRBJ2-7; a possible D gene is TRBD2 (5 bases). The CDR3 is 15 amino acids. Trimming shortened V by 0 bases and J by 2 bases, and 11 bases separated the two germline ends. CDR1 is LGHNA, CDR2 YSLEER, per germline. The CDR3 here is CASSQDLTGTYEQYF. The CDR3 DNA sequence: TGCGCCAGCAGCCAAGATCTTACGGGGACCTACGAGCAGTACTTC.

The chain combines TRBV30 with TRBJ2-5; 7 bases fit TRBD1. The CDR3 loop spans 13 amino acids. Germline V gene lookup returns CDR1 GTSNPN and CDR2 SVGIG (reference sequence). The V segment lost 4 bases and the J segment 3 bases; nucleotides outside the gene matches: 5. The DNA of the CDR3 is TGTGCCTGGACGATACAGGGGAAAGAGACCCAGTACTTC. Its translation: CAWTIQGKETQYF.

The rearrangement links TRBV28 to TRBJ1-2; unclear D gene. Germline lookup yields CDR1 MDHEN and CDR2 SYDVKM. Trimming left V 3 bases short and J 8 bases short, with 7 bases between. The CDR3 sequence is 11 residues long. CDR3 sequence: CASSLRRGYTF. The CDR3 DNA reads TGTGCCAGCAGTTTGAGGCGGGGCTACACCTTC.

The chain couples TRBV7-2 to TRBJ1-1, with TRBD1 matching 10 bases. V shed 3 bases, J shed 3 bases, and the junction held 1 base outside the gene matches. Germline CDR1 and CDR2: SGHTA and FQGNSA. This CDR3 is built from 14 residues. The CDR3 loop reads CASSLTGGDTEAFF. CDR3 DNA: TGTGCCAGCAGCTTGACAGGGGGCGACACTGAAGCTTTCTTT.

This chain uses TRBV6-6 with TRBJ2-2; tentative D call: TRBD2 (6 bases). The V gene lost 7 bases and the J gene lost 0 bases, with 9 bases spanning the gap. This CDR3 has 14 amino acids. CDR1 and CDR2 (germline): MNHNY, SVGAGI (reference sequence). The CDR3 loop is CASKTGANTGELFF. For the CDR3, the DNA is TGTGCCAGCAAAACGGGAGCGAACACCGGGGAGCTGTTTTTT.

The chain employs TRBV4-1 and TRBJ2-1, with a possible D match to TRBD2 (6 bases). Germline V gives CDR1 MGHRA, CDR2 YSYEKL. Trimming stripped 0 bases from V and 6 bases from J, with 18 bases between. The CDR3 sequence is 17 residues long. The CDR3 DNA is TGCGCCAGCAGCCAAGATAGAGGCGGGGCCCTGGGCAATGAGCAGTTCTTC. It yields the protein CASSQDRGGALGNEQFF.